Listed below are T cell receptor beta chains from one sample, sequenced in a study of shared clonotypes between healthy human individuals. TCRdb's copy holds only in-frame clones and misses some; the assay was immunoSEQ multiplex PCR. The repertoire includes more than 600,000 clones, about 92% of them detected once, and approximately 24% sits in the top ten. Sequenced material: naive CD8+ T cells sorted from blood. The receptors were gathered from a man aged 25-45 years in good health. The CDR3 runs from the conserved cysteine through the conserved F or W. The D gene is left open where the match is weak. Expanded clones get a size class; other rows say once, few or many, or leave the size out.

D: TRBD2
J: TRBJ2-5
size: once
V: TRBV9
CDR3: CASSPLGLAQETQYF
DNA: TGTGCCAGCAGCCCACTGGGACTAGCTCAAGAGACCCAGTACTTC

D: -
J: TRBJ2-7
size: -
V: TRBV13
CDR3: CASSLGSSSYEQYF
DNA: TGTGCCAGCAGCTTAGGGAGCAGCTCCTACGAGCAGTACTTC

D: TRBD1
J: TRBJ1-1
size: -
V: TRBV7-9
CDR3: CASSSAAGTGLNTEAFF
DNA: TGTGCCAGCAGCTCGGCCGCCGGGACAGGTTTGAACACTGAAGCTTTCTTT

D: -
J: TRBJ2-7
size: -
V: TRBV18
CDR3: CASSPSKAGSPQIFKTYEQYF
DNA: TGTGCCAGCTCACCAAGTAAGGCCGGGTCACCACAAATTTTTAAAACCTACGAGCAGTACTTC

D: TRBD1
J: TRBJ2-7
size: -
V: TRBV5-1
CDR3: CASSLAGGSSYEQYF
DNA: TGCGCCAGCAGCTTAGCAGGGGGCAGCTCCTACGAGCAGTACTTC

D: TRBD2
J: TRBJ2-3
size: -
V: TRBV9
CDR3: CASSEGREGTTDTQYF
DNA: TGTGCCAGCAGCGAGGGGCGGGAGGGAACCACAGATACGCAGTATTTT

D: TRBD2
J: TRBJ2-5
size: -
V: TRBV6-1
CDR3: CASSEAGRPRETQYF
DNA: TGTGCCAGCAGCGAAGCGGGACGACCTAGGGAGACCCAGTACTTC

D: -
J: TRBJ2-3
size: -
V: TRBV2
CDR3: CASSRGATSTDTQYF
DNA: TGTGCCAGCAGTAGGGGGGCGACTAGCACAGATACGCAGTATTTT

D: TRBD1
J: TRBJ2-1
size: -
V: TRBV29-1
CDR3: CSARPGGYNEQFF
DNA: TGCAGCGCCCGGCCAGGGGGCTACAATGAGCAGTTCTTC

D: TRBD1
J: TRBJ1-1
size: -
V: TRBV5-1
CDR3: CASSRTGPNTEAFF
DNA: TGCGCCAGCAGCCGGACAGGGCCGAACACTGAAGCTTTCTTT

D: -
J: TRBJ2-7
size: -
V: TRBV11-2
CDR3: CASSLRLVYEQYF
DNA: TGTGCCAGCAGCTTGAGGTTAGTCTACGAGCAGTACTTC

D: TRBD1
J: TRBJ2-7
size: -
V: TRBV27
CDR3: CASSLFQGAREQYF
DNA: TGTGCCAGCAGTTTATTCCAGGGGGCGAGGGAGCAGTACTTC

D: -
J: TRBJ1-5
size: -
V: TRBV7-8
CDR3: CARYQGRKKGQPQHF
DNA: TGTGCCAGGTACCAGGGGAGGAAGAAGGGTCAGCCCCAGCATTTT

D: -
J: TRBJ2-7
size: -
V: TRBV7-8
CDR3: CASSHVTASPDEQYF
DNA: TGTGCCAGCAGCCACGTCACAGCTAGCCCGGACGAGCAGTACTTC

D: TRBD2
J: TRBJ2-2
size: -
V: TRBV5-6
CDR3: CASSQFYREEDTGELFF
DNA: TGTGCCAGCAGTCAGTTCTACCGGGAGGAGGACACCGGGGAGCTGTTTTTT

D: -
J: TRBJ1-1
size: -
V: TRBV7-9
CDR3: CASSLGVGLNTEAFF
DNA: TGTGCCAGCAGCTTAGGGGTGGGCCTGAACACTGAAGCTTTCTTT

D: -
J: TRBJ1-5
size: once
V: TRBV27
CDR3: CASSFLPVFNQPQHF
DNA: TGTGCCAGCAGTTTTTTGCCAGTCTTCAATCAGCCCCAGCATTTT

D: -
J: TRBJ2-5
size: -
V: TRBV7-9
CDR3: CASSLALEETQYF
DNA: TGTGCCAGCAGCTTAGCTCTCGAAGAGACCCAGTACTTC

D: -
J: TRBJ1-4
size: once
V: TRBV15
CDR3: CATELGAYNEKLFF
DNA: TGTGCCACCGAGCTAGGGGCCTATAATGAAAAACTGTTTTTT

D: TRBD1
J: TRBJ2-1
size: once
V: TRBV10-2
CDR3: CASMSNQGAGEQFF
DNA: TGCGCCAGCATGTCAAACCAGGGGGCTGGTGAGCAGTTCTTC

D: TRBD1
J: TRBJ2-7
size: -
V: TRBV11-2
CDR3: CASSLEGTGTAYEQYF
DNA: TGTGCCAGCAGCTTAGAAGGGACAGGGACCGCCTACGAGCAGTACTTC

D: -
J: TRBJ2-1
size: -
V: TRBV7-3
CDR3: CASSFWGGDEQFF
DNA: TGTGCCAGCAGTTTTTGGGGTGGGGATGAGCAGTTCTTC

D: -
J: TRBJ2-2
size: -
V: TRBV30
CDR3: CAWNGPVTNTGELFF
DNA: TGTGCCTGGAACGGTCCGGTAACGAACACCGGGGAGCTGTTTTTT

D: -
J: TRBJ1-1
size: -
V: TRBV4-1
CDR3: CASSRGQMNTEAFF
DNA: TGCGCCAGCAGCCGAGGACAGATGAACACTGAAGCTTTCTTT

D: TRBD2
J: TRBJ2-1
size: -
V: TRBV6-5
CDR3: CASSLSGGYYNEQFF
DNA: TGTGCCAGCAGCCTTAGCGGGGGGTACTACAATGAGCAGTTCTTC

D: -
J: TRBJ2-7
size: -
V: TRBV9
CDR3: CASSVGFGGREQYF
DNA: TGTGCCAGCAGCGTAGGGTTCGGAGGTCGGGAGCAGTACTTC

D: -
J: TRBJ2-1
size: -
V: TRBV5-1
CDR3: CASRERTGSPVNEQFF
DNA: TGCGCCAGCAGAGAACGGACCGGTTCCCCTGTAAATGAGCAGTTCTTC

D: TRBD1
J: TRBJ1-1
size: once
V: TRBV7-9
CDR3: CASSLIRDRNTEAFF
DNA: TGTGCCAGCAGCTTAATAAGGGACAGGAACACTGAAGCTTTCTTT

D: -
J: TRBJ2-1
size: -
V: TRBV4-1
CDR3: CASSQNWADEQFF
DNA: TGCGCCAGCAGCCAAAATTGGGCCGATGAGCAGTTCTTC

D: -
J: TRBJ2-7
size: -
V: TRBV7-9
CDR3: CASSLRDALYEQYF
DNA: TGTGCCAGCAGCTTACGGGACGCCCTATACGAGCAGTACTTC

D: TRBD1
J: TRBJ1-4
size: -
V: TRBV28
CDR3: CASSAALTGGNEKLFF
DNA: TGTGCCAGCAGCGCGGCCCTGACAGGGGGCAATGAAAAACTGTTTTTT

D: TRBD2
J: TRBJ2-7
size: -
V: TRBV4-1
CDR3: CASSQPSGSTYEQYF
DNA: TGCGCCAGCAGCCAACCTAGCGGGAGTACCTACGAGCAGTACTTC

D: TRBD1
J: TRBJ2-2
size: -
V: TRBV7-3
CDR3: CASSQSRDRYYTGELFF
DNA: TGTGCCAGCAGCCAAAGTCGGGACAGATACTACACCGGGGAGCTGTTTTTT

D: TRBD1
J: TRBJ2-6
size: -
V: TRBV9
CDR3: CASSDAAGTGLGGANVLTF
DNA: TGTGCCAGCAGCGACGCCGCCGGGACAGGGTTGGGTGGGGCCAACGTCCTGACTTTC

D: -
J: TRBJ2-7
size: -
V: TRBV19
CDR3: CASAWGTDYEQYF
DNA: TGTGCCAGTGCTTGGGGCACGGACTACGAGCAGTACTTC

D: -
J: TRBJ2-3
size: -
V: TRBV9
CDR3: CASSTHSLGTDTQYF
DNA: TGTGCCAGCAGCACCCACAGCCTCGGCACAGATACGCAGTATTTT

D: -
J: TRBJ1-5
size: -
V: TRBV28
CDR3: CASSFVGTLDSQPQHF
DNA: TGTGCCAGCAGTTTCGTCGGGACTCTTGACAGTCAGCCCCAGCATTTT

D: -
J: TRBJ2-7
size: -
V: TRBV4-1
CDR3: CASSQVPDSVKEQYF
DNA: TGCGCCAGCAGCCAAGTCCCCGATTCGGTTAAAGAGCAGTACTTC

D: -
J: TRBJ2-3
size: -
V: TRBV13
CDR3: CASSLEVTDTQYF
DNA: TGTGCCAGCAGCTTAGAGGTCACAGATACGCAGTATTTT

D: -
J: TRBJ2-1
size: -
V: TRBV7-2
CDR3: CASSFRGMDYNEQFF
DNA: TGTGCCAGCAGCTTCCGGGGGATGGACTACAATGAGCAGTTCTTC

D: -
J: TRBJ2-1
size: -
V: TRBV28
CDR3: CASSFQRRGQFF
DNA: TGTGCCAGCAGTTTCCAGCGCCGGGGGCAGTTCTTC

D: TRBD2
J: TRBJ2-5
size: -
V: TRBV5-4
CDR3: CASSPGGLGEGETQYF
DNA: TGTGCCAGCAGCCCGGGGGGGCTGGGGGAGGGAGAGACCCAGTACTTC

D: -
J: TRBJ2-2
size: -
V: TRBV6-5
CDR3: CASSYTGSPGELFF
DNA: TGTGCCAGCAGTTATACAGGGAGTCCCGGGGAGCTGTTTTTT

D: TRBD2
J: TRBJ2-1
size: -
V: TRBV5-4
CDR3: CASSQRLAGVNEQFF
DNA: TGTGCCAGCAGCCAGCGACTAGCGGGAGTAAATGAGCAGTTCTTC

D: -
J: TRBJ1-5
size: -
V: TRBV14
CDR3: CASSQGGSQPQHF
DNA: TGTGCCAGCAGCCAAGGGGGGAGTCAGCCCCAGCATTTT

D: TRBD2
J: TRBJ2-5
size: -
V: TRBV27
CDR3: CASSLTAGAIQETQYF
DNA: TGTGCCAGCAGTTTAACGGCGGGAGCCATCCAAGAGACCCAGTACTTC

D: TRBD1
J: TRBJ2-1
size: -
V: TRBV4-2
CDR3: CASSQVGQDYNEQFF
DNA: TGTGCCAGCAGCCAAGTGGGACAGGACTACAATGAGCAGTTCTTC

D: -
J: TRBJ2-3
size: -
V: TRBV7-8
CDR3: CASSLDTGEWKDTQYF
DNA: TGTGCCAGCAGCTTAGATACGGGAGAGTGGAAAGATACGCAGTATTTT

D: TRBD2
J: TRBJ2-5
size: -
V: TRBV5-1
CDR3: CASSSTVTTSEATQETQYF
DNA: TGCGCCAGCAGCTCTACGGTGACGACTAGCGAAGCTACCCAAGAGACCCAGTACTTC

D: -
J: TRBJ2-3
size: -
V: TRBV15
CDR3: CATSRGGRGITDTQYF
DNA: TGTGCCACCAGCAGAGGGGGGCGCGGGATCACAGATACGCAGTATTTT

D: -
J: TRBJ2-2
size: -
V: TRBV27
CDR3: CASSLWGGDTGELFF
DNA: TGTGCCAGCAGTTTGTGGGGGGGCGACACCGGGGAGCTGTTTTTT

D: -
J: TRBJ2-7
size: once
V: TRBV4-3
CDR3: CASSQVYPRDTSYEQYF
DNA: TGCGCCAGCAGCCAAGTTTACCCCCGGGACACCTCCTACGAGCAGTACTTC

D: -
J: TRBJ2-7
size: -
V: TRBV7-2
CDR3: CASSLETGSYEQYF
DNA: TGTGCCAGCAGCTTAGAGACGGGTTCCTACGAGCAGTACTTC

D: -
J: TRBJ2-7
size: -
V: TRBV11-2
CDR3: CASSSGPPYEQYF
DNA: TGTGCCAGCAGCTCGGGACCCCCATACGAGCAGTACTTC

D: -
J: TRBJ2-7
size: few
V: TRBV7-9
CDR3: CASSLVAYEQYF
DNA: TGTGCCAGCAGCTTAGTCGCCTACGAGCAGTACTTC

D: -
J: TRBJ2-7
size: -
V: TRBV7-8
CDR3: CASADFGGTYEQYF
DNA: TGTGCCAGCGCAGATTTCGGCGGGACCTACGAGCAGTACTTC

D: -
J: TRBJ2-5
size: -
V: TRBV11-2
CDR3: CASSLWAGQETQYF
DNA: TGTGCCAGCAGCTTATGGGCGGGCCAAGAGACCCAGTACTTC

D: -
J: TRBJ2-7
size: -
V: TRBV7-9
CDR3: CASSEGRTGREQYF
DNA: TGTGCCAGCAGCGAGGGAAGGACGGGCCGCGAGCAGTACTTC

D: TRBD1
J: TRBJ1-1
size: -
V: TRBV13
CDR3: CASSPERGLIAEAFF
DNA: TGTGCCAGCAGCCCCGAGAGGGGGCTTATCGCTGAAGCTTTCTTT